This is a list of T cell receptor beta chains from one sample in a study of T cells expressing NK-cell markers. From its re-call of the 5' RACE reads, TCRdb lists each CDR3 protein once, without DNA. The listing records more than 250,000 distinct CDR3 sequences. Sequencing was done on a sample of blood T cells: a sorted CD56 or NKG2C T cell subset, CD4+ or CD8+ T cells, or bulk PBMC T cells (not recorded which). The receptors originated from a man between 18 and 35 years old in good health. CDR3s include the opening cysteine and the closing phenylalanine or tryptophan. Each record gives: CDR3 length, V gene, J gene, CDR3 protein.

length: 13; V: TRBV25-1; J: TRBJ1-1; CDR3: CASSELQGAEAFF
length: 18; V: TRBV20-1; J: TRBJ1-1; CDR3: CSARVRSWRARGGAEAFF
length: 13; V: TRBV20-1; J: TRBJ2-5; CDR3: CSAIQGDQETQYF
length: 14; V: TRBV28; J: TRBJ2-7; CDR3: CASSYGTATMEQYF
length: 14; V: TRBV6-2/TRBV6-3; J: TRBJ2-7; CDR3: CASKGDRGIYEQYF
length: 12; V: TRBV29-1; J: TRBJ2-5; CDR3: CSVEGQGRTQYF
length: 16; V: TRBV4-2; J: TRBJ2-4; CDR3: CASSKGGEGTKNIQYF
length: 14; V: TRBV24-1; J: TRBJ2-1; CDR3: CATSDSPGADEQFF
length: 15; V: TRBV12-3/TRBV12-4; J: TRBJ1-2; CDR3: CASSFQGQGFGGYTF
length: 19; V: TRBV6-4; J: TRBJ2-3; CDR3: CASSNRAGTGKGSTDTQYF
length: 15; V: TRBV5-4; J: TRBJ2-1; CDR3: CASSWGLAGYNEQFF
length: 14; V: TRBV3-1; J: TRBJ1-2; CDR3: CASSQDGAHYGYTF
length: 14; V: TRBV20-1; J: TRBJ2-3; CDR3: CSASHSLLTDTQYF
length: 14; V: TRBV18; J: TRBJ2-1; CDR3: CASSPGTADGEQFF
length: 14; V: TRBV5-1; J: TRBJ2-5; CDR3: CASSRSGSYETQYF
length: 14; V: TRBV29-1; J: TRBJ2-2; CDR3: CSATGTGDTGELFF
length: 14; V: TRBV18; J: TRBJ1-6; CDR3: CASSPSSYNSPLHF
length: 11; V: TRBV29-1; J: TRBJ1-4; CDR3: CSVERNEKLFF
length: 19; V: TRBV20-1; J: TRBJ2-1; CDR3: CSATAVGASGRDSYNEQFF
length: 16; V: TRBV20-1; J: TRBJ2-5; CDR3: CSAAGTSGRTRETQYF
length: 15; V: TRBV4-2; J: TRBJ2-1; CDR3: CASSRSTGPTNEQFF
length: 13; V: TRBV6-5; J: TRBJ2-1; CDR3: CASSYAGKNEQFF
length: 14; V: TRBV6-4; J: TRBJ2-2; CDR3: CASSEASGNGELFF
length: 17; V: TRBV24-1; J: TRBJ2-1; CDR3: CATSDRRSGSSYNEQFF
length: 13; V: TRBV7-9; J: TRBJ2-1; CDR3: CASSPRIYNEQFF
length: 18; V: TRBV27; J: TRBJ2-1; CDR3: CASSHMTSGSPLYNEQFF
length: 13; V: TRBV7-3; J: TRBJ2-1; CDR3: CASSRDYFDEQFF